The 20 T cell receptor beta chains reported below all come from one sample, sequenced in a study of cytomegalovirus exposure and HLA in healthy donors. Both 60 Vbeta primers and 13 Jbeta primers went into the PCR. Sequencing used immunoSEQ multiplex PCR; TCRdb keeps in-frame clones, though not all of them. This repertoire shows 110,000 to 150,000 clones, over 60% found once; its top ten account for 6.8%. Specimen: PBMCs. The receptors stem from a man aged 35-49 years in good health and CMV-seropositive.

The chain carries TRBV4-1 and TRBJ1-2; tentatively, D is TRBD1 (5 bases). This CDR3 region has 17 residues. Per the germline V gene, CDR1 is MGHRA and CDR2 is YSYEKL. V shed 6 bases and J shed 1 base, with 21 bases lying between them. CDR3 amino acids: CASSNPISQGFNYGYTF. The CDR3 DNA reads TGCGCCAGCAGTAACCCTATATCCCAGGGTTTTAACTATGGCTACACCTTC.

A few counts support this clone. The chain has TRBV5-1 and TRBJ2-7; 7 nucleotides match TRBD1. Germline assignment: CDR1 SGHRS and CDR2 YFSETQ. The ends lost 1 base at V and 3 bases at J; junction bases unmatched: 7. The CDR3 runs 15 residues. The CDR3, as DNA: TGCGCCAGCAGCTTGTCGGGACAGAGTAACTACGAGCAGTACTTC. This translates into CASSLSGQSNYEQYF.

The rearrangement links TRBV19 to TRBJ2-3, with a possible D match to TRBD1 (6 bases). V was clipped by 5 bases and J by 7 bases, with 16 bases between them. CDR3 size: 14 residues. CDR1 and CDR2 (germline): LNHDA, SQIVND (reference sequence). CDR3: CASSHDRTRNTQYF. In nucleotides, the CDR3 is TGTGCCAGTAGTCATGACAGGACCCGCAATACGCAGTATTTT.

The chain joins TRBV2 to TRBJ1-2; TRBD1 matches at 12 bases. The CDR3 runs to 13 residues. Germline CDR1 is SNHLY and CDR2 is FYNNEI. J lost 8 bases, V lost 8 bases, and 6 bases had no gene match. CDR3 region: CASPRDRGLGYTF. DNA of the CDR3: TGTGCCAGCCCCCGGGACAGGGGGCTGGGCTACACCTTC.

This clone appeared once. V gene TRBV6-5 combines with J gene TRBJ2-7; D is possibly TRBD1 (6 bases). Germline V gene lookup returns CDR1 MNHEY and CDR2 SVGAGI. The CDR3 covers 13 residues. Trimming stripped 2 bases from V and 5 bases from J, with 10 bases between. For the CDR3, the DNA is TGTGCCAGCAGTTACGGGGGCCTCCACGAGCAGTACTTC. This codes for CASSYGGLHEQYF.

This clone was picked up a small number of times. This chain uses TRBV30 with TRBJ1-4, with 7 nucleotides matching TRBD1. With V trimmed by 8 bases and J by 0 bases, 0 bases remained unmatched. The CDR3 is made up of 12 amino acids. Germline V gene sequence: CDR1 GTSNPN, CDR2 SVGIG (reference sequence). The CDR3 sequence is CAGQATNEKLFF. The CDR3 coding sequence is TGTGCCGGACAGGCAACTAATGAAAAACTGTTTTTT.

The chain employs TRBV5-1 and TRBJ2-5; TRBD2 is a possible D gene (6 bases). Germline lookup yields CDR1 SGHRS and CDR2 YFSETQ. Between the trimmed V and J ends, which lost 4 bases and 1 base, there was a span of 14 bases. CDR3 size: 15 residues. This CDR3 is CASSRGTAGQETQYF. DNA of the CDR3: TGCGCCAGCAGCCGGGGGACGGCAGGCCAAGAGACCCAGTACTTC.

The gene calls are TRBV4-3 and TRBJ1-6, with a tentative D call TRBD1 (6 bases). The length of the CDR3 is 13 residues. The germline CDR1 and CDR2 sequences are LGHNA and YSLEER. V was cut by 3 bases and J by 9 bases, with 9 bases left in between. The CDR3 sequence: CASSQVGGSPLHF. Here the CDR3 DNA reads TGCGCCAGCAGCCAGGTAGGGGGTTCACCCCTCCACTTT.

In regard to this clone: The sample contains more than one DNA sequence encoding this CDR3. CDR3 region: CASSYSGSYEQYF. CDR3 nucleotide sequence: TGTGCCAGCAGTTACTCGGGCAGCTACGAGCAGTACTTC. The chain couples TRBV6-5 to TRBJ2-7; D gene uncertain. This CDR3 is 13 amino acids long. V dropped 0 bases and J dropped 3 bases, with 6 bases sitting between them. Germline values: CDR1 MNHEY, CDR2 SVGAGI.

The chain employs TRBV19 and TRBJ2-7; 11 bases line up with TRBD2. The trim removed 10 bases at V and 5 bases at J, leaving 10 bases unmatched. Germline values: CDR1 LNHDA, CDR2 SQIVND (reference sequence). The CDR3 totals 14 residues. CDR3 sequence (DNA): TGTGCCAATAAAGTAGCGGGAGGGCCGAACGAGCAGTACTTC. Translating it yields CANKVAGGPNEQYF. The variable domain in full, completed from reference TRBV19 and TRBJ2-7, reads DGGITQSPKYLFRKEGQNVTLSCEQNLNHDAMYWYRQDPGQGLRLIYYSQIVNDFQKGDIAEGYSVSREKKESFPLTVTSAQKNPTAFYLCANKVAGGPNEQYFGPGTRLTVT.

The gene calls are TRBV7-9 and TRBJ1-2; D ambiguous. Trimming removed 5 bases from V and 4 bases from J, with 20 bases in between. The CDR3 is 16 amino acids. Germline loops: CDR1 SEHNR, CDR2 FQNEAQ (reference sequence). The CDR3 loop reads CASSLDRTLAPYGYTF. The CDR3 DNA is TGTGCCAGCAGCCTCGACCGGACCCTAGCCCCCTATGGCTACACCTTC.

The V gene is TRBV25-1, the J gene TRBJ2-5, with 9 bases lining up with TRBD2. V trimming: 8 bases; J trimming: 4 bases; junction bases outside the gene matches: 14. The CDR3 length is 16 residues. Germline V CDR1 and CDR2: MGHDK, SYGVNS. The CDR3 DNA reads TGTGCCAGCGAATTATGGGGGGCGGGAGGGGTAGAGACCCAGTACTTC. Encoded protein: CASELWGAGGVETQYF. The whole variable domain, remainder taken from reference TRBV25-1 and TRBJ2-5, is EADIYQTPRYLVIGTGKKITLECSQTMGHDKMYWYQQDPGMELHLIHYSYGVNSTEKGDLSSESTVSRIRTEHFPLTLESARPSHTSQYLCASELWGAGGVETQYFGPGTRLLVL.

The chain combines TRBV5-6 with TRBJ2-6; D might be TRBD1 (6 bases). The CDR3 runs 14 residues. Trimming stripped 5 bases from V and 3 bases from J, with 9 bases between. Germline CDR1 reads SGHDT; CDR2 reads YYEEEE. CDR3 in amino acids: CASRQGFGANVLTF. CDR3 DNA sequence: TGTGCCAGCAGACAGGGTTTTGGGGCCAACGTCCTGACTTTC.

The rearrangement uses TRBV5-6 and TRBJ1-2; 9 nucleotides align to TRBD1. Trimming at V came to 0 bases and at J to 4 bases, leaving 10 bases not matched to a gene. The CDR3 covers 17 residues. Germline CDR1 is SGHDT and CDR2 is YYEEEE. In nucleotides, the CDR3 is TGTGCCAGCAGCTTGGCCTACGGACAGGGGAGTATCTATGGCTACACCTTC. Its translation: CASSLAYGQGSIYGYTF.

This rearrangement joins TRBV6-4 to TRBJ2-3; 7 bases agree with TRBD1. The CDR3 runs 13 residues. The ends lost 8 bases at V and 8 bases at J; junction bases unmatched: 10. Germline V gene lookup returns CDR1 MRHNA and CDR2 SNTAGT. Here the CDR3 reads CASGSIGGATQYF. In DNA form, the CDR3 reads TGTGCCAGCGGATCGATAGGGGGCGCTACGCAGTATTTT.

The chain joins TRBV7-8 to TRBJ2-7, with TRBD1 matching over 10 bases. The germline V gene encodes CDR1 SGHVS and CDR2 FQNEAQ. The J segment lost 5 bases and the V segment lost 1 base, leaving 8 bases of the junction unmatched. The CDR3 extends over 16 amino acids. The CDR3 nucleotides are TGTGCCAGCAGCTTAGGGACAGGGGGTGTACTTAACGAGCAGTACTTC. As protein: CASSLGTGGVLNEQYF.

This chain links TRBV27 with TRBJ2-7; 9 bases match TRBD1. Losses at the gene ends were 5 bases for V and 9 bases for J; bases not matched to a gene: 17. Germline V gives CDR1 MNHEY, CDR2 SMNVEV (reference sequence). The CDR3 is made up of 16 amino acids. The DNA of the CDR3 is TGTGCCAGCAGTCCCCTGCCGAGAGGACAGGGGATCTGGCAGTACTTC. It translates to CASSPLPRGQGIWQYF.

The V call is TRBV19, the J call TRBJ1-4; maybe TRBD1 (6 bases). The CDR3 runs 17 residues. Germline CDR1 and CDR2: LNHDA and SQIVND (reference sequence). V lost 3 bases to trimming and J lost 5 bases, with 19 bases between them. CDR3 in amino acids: CASSIVGRGPENEKLFF. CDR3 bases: TGTGCCAGTAGTATTGTGGGCAGGGGCCCAGAGAATGAAAAACTGTTTTTT. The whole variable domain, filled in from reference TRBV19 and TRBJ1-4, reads DGGITQSPKYLFRKEGQNVTLSCEQNLNHDAMYWYRQDPGQGLRLIYYSQIVNDFQKGDIAEGYSVSREKKESFPLTVTSAQKNPTAFYLCASSIVGRGPENEKLFFGSGTQLSVL.

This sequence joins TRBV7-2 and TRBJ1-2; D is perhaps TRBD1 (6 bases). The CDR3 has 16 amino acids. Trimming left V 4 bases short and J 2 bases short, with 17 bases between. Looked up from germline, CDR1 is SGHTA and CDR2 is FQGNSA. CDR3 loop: CASSSLSGHRNYGYTF. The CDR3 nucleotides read TGTGCCAGCAGCTCTTTATCGGGACACCGAAACTATGGCTACACCTTC. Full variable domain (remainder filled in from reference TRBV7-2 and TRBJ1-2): GAGVSQSPSNKVTEKGKDVELRCDPISGHTALYWYRQSLGQGLEFLIYFQGNSAPDKSGLPSDRFSAERTGGSVSTLTIQRTQQEDSAVYLCASSSLSGHRNYGYTFGSGTRLTVV.

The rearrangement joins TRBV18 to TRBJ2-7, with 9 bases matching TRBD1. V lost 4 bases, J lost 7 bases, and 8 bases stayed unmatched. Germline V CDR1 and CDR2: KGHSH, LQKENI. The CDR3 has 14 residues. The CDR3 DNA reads TGTGCCAGCTCACAGAAACAGGGGGCGTGGGAGCAGTACTTC. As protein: CASSQKQGAWEQYF.